Presented here are 18 T cell receptor beta chains from one specimen sequenced in a study of glioma-infiltrating T cells after dendritic cell vaccination. Produced via immunoSEQ multiplex PCR; TCRdb's table is partial and in-frame only. The sample lists about 99,000 clones, roughly 80% occurring once. This sample comprised blood, obtained before dendritic cell vaccination. The source of these receptors is a human donor with glioblastoma.

This clone was recorded a few times. V is TRBV29-1 and J is TRBJ2-2, with a tentative D call TRBD1 (5 bases). The V and J ends lost 5 bases and 6 bases respectively, with 16 bases between them. The length of the CDR3 is 14 residues. Germline CDR1 and CDR2: SQVTM and ANQGSEA. The CDR3 sequence: CSVSRDSDSGELFF. The CDR3 coding sequence is TGCAGCGTTTCCCGAGACAGCGACTCCGGGGAGCTGTTTTTT.

The chain couples TRBV6-5 to TRBJ1-1; no clear D. This CDR3 is 13 amino acids long. The germline V gene encodes CDR1 MNHEY and CDR2 SVGAGI. Trimming pared 7 bases from V and 2 bases from J, leaving 11 bases between. CDR3 loop: CASTPGSNTEAFF. CDR3 coding DNA: TGTGCCAGCACCCCAGGTTCAAACACTGAAGCTTTCTTT.

The chain is built from TRBV5-1 and TRBJ2-3, with D possibly being TRBD2 (6 bases). Deletions cut 4 bases from V and 3 bases from J, with 15 bases between. The CDR3 has 15 amino acids. Germline CDR1 SGHRS, CDR2 YFSETQ. This CDR3 reads CASSPSTSMTDTQYF. CDR3 nucleotides: TGCGCCAGCAGCCCGTCGACTAGTATGACAGATACGCAGTATTTT.

The chain carries TRBV6-5 and TRBJ2-1, with D possibly TRBD2 on 6 matching bases. Germline V gene data show CDR1 as MNHEY and CDR2 as SVGAGI. This CDR3 comprises 13 residues. V shed 8 bases and J shed 6 bases, with 14 bases lying between them. CDR3 sequence: CASRGGGINEQFF. CDR3 nucleotide sequence: TGTGCCAGCCGGGGAGGAGGGATCAATGAGCAGTTCTTC.

This clone was picked up one time. The rearrangement links TRBV5-6 to TRBJ2-5, with D tentatively TRBD2 (7 bases). Germline values: CDR1 SGHDT, CDR2 YYEEEE. V gave up 4 bases and J gave up 4 bases, with 17 bases separating them. The CDR3 has 15 amino acids. Here the CDR3 reads CASSERELGGETQYF. CDR3 bases: TGTGCCAGCAGCGAGCGGGAACTAGGGGGAGAGACCCAGTACTTC.

This chain links TRBV7-2 with TRBJ1-6; D gene unclear. The CDR3 contains 15 residues. V was pared by 4 bases and J by 7 bases, with 14 bases between. Germline loops: CDR1 SGHTA, CDR2 FQGNSA. The CDR3 sequence: CASSSDPGSNSPLHF. The CDR3 DNA reads as TGTGCCAGCAGCTCCGATCCCGGTTCCAATTCACCCCTCCACTTT.

The V call is TRBV19, the J call TRBJ1-2; D is perhaps TRBD1 (6 bases). The V end was cut by 6 bases, the J end by 4 bases, with 15 bases between. The CDR3 spans 14 residues. Germline V gene lookup returns CDR1 LNHDA and CDR2 SQIVND (reference sequence). The CDR3 protein is CASSHHRDIYGYTF. Written as DNA, the CDR3 is TGTGCCAGTAGCCATCACCGGGACATCTATGGCTACACCTTC.

This chain connects TRBV14 to TRBJ1-4; 7 nucleotides line up with TRBD1. V trimming: 2 bases; J trimming: 8 bases; junction bases outside the gene matches: 14. The CDR3 covers 17 residues. Germline CDR1 reads SGHDN; CDR2 reads FVKESK. The CDR3 nucleotides read TGTGCCAGCAGCCAAACCCAAAGGGGGCCGGTAAAAGAAAAACTGTTTTTT. Amino acid sequence: CASSQTQRGPVKEKLFF.

The chain joins TRBV19 to TRBJ1-1; tentative D call: TRBD1 (6 bases). This CDR3 region has 16 residues. V was pared by 4 bases and J by 4 bases, with 19 bases between. In germline, CDR1 is LNHDA, CDR2 SQIVND (reference sequence). CDR3 sequence: CASSRSRGLLGTEAFF. The CDR3 coding sequence is TGTGCCAGTAGTAGGTCGCGGGGGCTGCTTGGCACTGAAGCTTTCTTT.

This clone occurred once. This sequence joins TRBV4-2 and TRBJ1-4; possible D gene TRBD1, 6 bases. Per germline, CDR1 LGHNA and CDR2 YNFKEQ. V lost 4 bases and J 8 bases, leaving 11 bases between the germline ends. This CDR3 has 13 residues. The CDR3 protein is CASSPGQPEKLFF. Here the CDR3 DNA reads TGTGCCAGCAGCCCCGGACAGCCAGAAAAACTGTTTTTT.

The chain has TRBV30 and TRBJ2-3, with D maybe TRBD2 (6 bases). The CDR3 has 14 amino acids. Germline V gene data show CDR1 as GTSNPN and CDR2 as SVGIG (reference sequence). Trimming took off 5 bases at V and 5 bases at J, with 17 bases between the two ends. CDR3 DNA: TGTGCCTGGTCCCAAAACGGGGGTGAAGATACGCAGTATTTT. Translated: CAWSQNGGEDTQYF.

CDR3 amino acids: CASSYDPGDIQYF. The CDR3 nucleotides read TGTGCCAGCAGTTACGACCCCGGGGACATTCAGTACTTC. The chain links TRBV6-6 to TRBJ2-4; TRBD2 is a possible D gene (5 bases). The CDR3 consists of 13 residues. The germline V and J ends were trimmed by 2 bases and 8 bases, with 10 bases remaining between them. The germline CDR1 and CDR2 sequences are MNHNY and SVGAGI (reference sequence).

CDR3 protein: CASSPGLDGELFF. DNA of the CDR3: TGTGCCAGCAGCCCAGGACTAGATGGGGAGCTGTTTTTT. The V gene is TRBV11-2, the J gene TRBJ2-2, with TRBD2 identical over 7 bases. The CDR3 totals 13 residues. After removal of 5 bases from V and 8 bases from J, the junction contained 5 bases not matched to a gene. Germline V gene lookup returns CDR1 SGHAT and CDR2 FQNNGV.

The chain is built from TRBV12-5 and TRBJ2-3; TRBD2 aligns across 9 bases. The junction had 7 bases not matched to a gene; V was cut back by 5 bases and J by 1 base. The CDR3 spans 16 residues. Germline V gene data show CDR1 as LGHNT and CDR2 as FRNRAP. CDR3 DNA sequence: TGTGCTAGTGGTCCCCCCGGCGGGGGGGGCACAGATACGCAGTATTTT. This encodes CASGPPGGGGTDTQYF.

The gene calls are TRBV4-2 and TRBJ1-2, with 7 bases that match TRBD1. Germline V gene data show CDR1 as LGHNA and CDR2 as YNFKEQ. This CDR3 has 15 residues. J lost 3 bases, V lost 1 base, and 5 bases had no gene match. CDR3 region: CASSQAGQSYYGYTF. DNA of the CDR3: TGTGCCAGCAGCCAAGCGGGACAGTCTTACTATGGCTACACCTTC.

The genes are TRBV30 and TRBJ2-2, with 11 bases identical to TRBD1. The length of the CDR3 is 16 residues. The V segment lost 3 bases and the J segment 6 bases; nucleotides outside the gene matches: 9. Germline loops: CDR1 GTSNPN, CDR2 SVGIG (reference sequence). CDR3 DNA sequence: TGTGCCTGGAGGGGCCGGGGACAGGGGGTACCCGGGGAGCTGTTTTTT. Protein: CAWRGRGQGVPGELFF.

V usage is TRBV4-3 and J usage is TRBJ2-5; the D gene is possibly TRBD2 (6 bases). The CDR3 extends over 15 amino acids. Germline loops: CDR1 LGHNA, CDR2 YSLEER. Deletions cut 4 bases from V and 5 bases from J, with 17 bases between. The CDR3 is CASSRGTLQRETQYF. The CDR3 DNA follows: TGCGCCAGCAGCCGCGGGACTCTTCAGAGGGAGACCCAGTACTTC.

This clone appeared a single time. The chain combines TRBV14 with TRBJ1-1, with 8 bases that match TRBD1. The V gene's germline CDR1 is SGHDN and CDR2 FVKESK. The V gene end was trimmed by 3 bases and the J gene end by 4 bases; junction bases not matched to a gene: 10. The CDR3 consists of 16 residues. CDR3 amino acids: CASSQERTGMGTEAFF. The CDR3 DNA reads as TGTGCCAGCAGCCAGGAGAGGACAGGGATGGGCACTGAAGCTTTCTTT.